The present entry profiles one TCR beta chain with its context. This CDR3 has 17 amino acids. J was trimmed by 0 bases and V by 7 bases; bases with no gene match: 9. Germline lookup yields CDR1 SQVTM and CDR2 ANQGSEA. These data are taken from a study of blood T cell repertoires in COVID-19. Here immunoSEQ multiplex PCR was the method, and the copy in TCRdb shows in-frame clones only, minus some. Here the sample spans fewer than 65,000 clones, about nine tenths being singletons. This sequence joins TRBV29-1 and TRBJ2-4; TRBD2 agrees at 13 bases. The sample consisted of peripheral blood. The TCR sequence derives from a human donor with acute or convalescent COVID-19. The donor label of this sample is uncertain. CDR3 bases: TGCAGCGCATCCGGGACTAGCGGGAATCTAGCCAAAAACATTCAGTACTTC. This encodes CSASGTSGNLAKNIQYF.